The 27 T cell receptor beta chains given below trace back to one sample, sequenced in a study of blood T cells in healthy people across ages. Together with a sample-barcoded 5' primer, a J-beta primer mix was included in a second PCR lasting about 7 to 11 cycles. In TCRdb, the 5' RACE reads were re-called with MiXCR into one record per CDR3 protein. The sample gives over 1,500,000 distinct CDR3 sequences, 40% to 55% of which show up once; approximately 2% is in the top ten. Source material: blood. These receptor sequences come from a woman aged 40 to 50 in good health.

The V call is TRBV24-1, the J call TRBJ2-3, with 9 nucleotides matching TRBD1. Unmatched junction bases numbered 3, after V lost 2 bases and J lost 1 base. Germline-derived CDR1 and CDR2 are KGHDR and SFDVKD. There are 16 residues in the CDR3. The CDR3 DNA reads TGTGCCACCAGTGATTCCCGGGACAGGGGCACAGATACGCAGTATTTT. Translated: CATSDSRDRGTDTQYF.

This clonotype was counted between two and nine times. The gene calls are TRBV7-9 and TRBJ1-5, with TRBD1 matching 10 bases. Trimming took 0 bases from V and 3 from J; bases not matched to a gene: 2. The germline V gene has CDR1 SEHNR and CDR2 FQNEAQ (reference sequence). There are 16 residues in the CDR3. This CDR3 is CASSLATGGINQPQHF. CDR3 DNA sequence: TGTGCCAGCAGCTTAGCGACAGGGGGCATCAATCAGCCCCAGCATTTT.

This clonotype has only one observation. The chain couples TRBV6-1 to TRBJ1-5; 10 bases align to TRBD1. The germline V gene encodes CDR1 MNHNS and CDR2 SASEGT. Trimming took 11 bases from V and 1 from J; bases not matched to a gene: 20. This CDR3 contains 19 residues. CDR3 loop: CAQTPQGQGDKVSNQPQHF. CDR3 sequence (DNA): TGTGCCCAAACTCCTCAAGGACAGGGGGATAAAGTGAGCAATCAGCCCCAGCATTTT.

J is TRBJ2-5 and V is TRBV27; D call uncertain. The length of the CDR3 is 14 residues. Per the germline V gene, CDR1 is MNHEY and CDR2 is SMNVEV (reference sequence). V lost 3 bases to trimming and J lost 5 bases, with 13 bases between them. As DNA, the CDR3 is TGTGCCAGCAGTTTGGGTAGGGTTGCGGAGACCCAGTACTTC. Protein: CASSLGRVAETQYF.

This chain joins TRBV27 and TRBJ1-4, with D possibly matching TRBD1 (5 bases). Trimming removed 7 bases from V and 3 bases from J, with 27 bases in between. The CDR3 loop spans 19 amino acids. Germline V gene data show CDR1 as MNHEY and CDR2 as SMNVEV (reference sequence). CDR3: CASMFTPPGTEEPNEKLFF. CDR3 DNA: TGTGCCAGCATGTTCACCCCTCCGGGGACGGAAGAACCTAATGAAAAACTGTTTTTT.

About this clonotype itself: Germline is not matched at one junction end, which may reflect a read error. This chain uses TRBV7-7 with TRBJ2-7; 8 positions match TRBD1. The CDR3 covers 15 residues. Germline CDR1 is SSHAT and CDR2 is FNYEAQ (reference sequence). The DNA for the CDR3 is TGTGCTAGCACCGTGACCGGGACAGGACCCTACGAGCAGTACTTC. Encoded protein: CASTVTGTGPYEQYF.

This clonotype has just one count. Possible read error: a much larger clone is one base away. This sequence joins TRBV7-2 and TRBJ2-1; 12 bases align to TRBD2. CDR3 length: 15 residues. Germline-derived CDR1 and CDR2 are SGHTA and FQGNSA. J gave up 9 bases and V 3 bases, and 6 bases lay outside the gene matches. The chain's CDR3 is CASSFSSGGVREQFF. CDR3 in DNA: TGTGCCAGCAGCTTCTCTAGCGGGGGGGTTCGTGAGCAGTTCTTC. The full variable domain, in which reference TRBV7-2 and TRBJ2-1 provide the parts outside the CDR3, is GAGVSQSPSNKVTEKGKDVELRCDPISGHTALYWYRQSLGQGLEFLIYFQGNSAPDKSGLPSDRFSAERTGGSVSTLTIQRTQQEDSAVYLCASSFSSGGVREQFFGPGTRLTVL.

The rearrangement uses TRBV6-2 or TRBV6-3 and TRBJ1-2; TRBD1 is a possible D gene (5 bases). The V gene lost 5 bases and the J gene lost 2 bases, with 18 bases spanning the gap. CDR3 length: 16 amino acids. Germline CDR1 and CDR2: MNHEY and SVGEGT. For the CDR3, the DNA is TGTGCCAGCAGTCTCCATGGGGGTTCGACCAACTATGGCTACACCTTC. Translation gives CASSLHGGSTNYGYTF.

The V gene is TRBV6-5, the J gene TRBJ1-2; D is unresolved. Germline-derived CDR1 and CDR2 are MNHEY and SVGAGI. Trimming cost V 5 bases and J 4 bases, with 14 bases left between them. The CDR3 runs to 14 residues. CDR3 sequence: CASSPLRLGYGYTF. CDR3 coding DNA: TGTGCCAGCAGTCCCCTCAGGTTGGGCTATGGCTACACCTTC.

The rearrangement links TRBV6-9 to TRBJ2-4, with a tentative D call TRBD2 (6 bases). This CDR3 contains 15 residues. CDR1 and CDR2 (germline): MNHGY, SVAAGI. V was cut by 7 bases and J by 4 bases, with 17 bases left in between. CDR3 sequence reads: CASTRGSAEKNIQYF. The CDR3 DNA follows: TGTGCCAGCACCCGGGGGTCTGCGGAGAAAAACATTCAGTACTTC.

This chain uses TRBV5-1 with TRBJ2-3; the D gene could be TRBD1 or TRBD2 (7 bases each). CDR1 SGHRS and CDR2 YFSETQ come from the germline V gene. Trimming cost V 0 bases and J 4 bases, with 18 bases left between them. CDR3 length equals 17 residues. The CDR3 coding sequence is TGCGCCAGCAGCTTGGAGGGGAGGGGGCGAGTAGCAGATACGCAGTATTTT. Translating it yields CASSLEGRGRVADTQYF.

V and J are TRBV12-3 or TRBV12-4 and TRBJ1-4, with D hard to call. This CDR3 has 18 amino acids. Trimming left V 1 base short and J 0 bases short, with 15 bases between. CDR3 residues: CASSLGGPTRATNEKLFF. Here the CDR3 DNA reads TGTGCCAGCAGTTTAGGGGGTCCCACCCGTGCAACTAATGAAAAACTGTTTTTT.

J is TRBJ2-7 and V is TRBV6-5, with TRBD1 identical over 7 bases. Per the germline V gene, CDR1 is MNHEY and CDR2 is SVGAGI. The CDR3 sequence is 16 residues long. Trimming took 0 bases from V and 1 from J; bases not matched to a gene: 6. CDR3 DNA sequence: TGTGCCAGCAGTTACTCGCTGACAGGGAATTCCTACGAGCAGTACTTC. The encoded protein is CASSYSLTGNSYEQYF.

The chain combines TRBV6-6 with TRBJ2-7; weak D call: TRBD2 (5 bases). V was pared by 2 bases and J by 1 base, with 21 bases between. The length of the CDR3 is 18 residues. Germline loops: CDR1 MNHNY, CDR2 SVGAGI (reference sequence). This chain's CDR3 is CASSYVVWRGNPSYEQYF. Here the CDR3 DNA reads TGTGCCAGCAGTTACGTAGTTTGGCGAGGGAACCCTTCCTACGAGCAGTACTTC.

The rearrangement uses TRBV6-5 and TRBJ2-7; 7 bases match TRBD2. Germline V CDR1 and CDR2: MNHEY, SVGAGI. CDR3 length: 13 residues. Germline trimming cut 7 bases from V and 4 bases from J; bases unmatched to any gene: 7. The CDR3, as DNA: TGTGCCAGCACCCCAGCGGGACGGTACGAGCAGTACTTC. Its protein is CASTPAGRYEQYF.

V is TRBV27 and J is TRBJ1-2; D unresolved. The CDR3 sequence is 17 residues long. Germline CDR1 is MNHEY and CDR2 is SMNVEV (reference sequence). The V and J ends lost 0 bases and 1 base respectively, with 15 bases between them. The CDR3 sequence: CASSLSSPFPVNYGYTF. CDR3 DNA: TGTGCCAGCAGTTTATCCTCCCCTTTCCCGGTTAACTATGGCTACACCTTC.

The J gene is TRBJ2-5, the V gene TRBV28; maybe TRBD1 (5 bases). Trimming shortened V by 1 base and J by 0 bases, and 9 bases separated the two germline ends. Per germline, CDR1 MDHEN and CDR2 SYDVKM. This CDR3 has 15 amino acids. This CDR3 is CASSLSAGHQETQYF. In DNA form, the CDR3 reads TGTGCCAGCAGTTTATCCGCAGGGCACCAAGAGACCCAGTACTTC.

The V and J genes are TRBV5-1 and TRBJ2-1; TRBD2 matches at 12 bases. The CDR3 has 16 residues. Germline V gene sequence: CDR1 SGHRS, CDR2 YFSETQ. Unmatched junction bases numbered 7, after V lost 1 base and J lost 8 bases. The CDR3 is CASSLPPSGGAYEQFF. CDR3 coding DNA: TGCGCCAGCAGCTTGCCGCCTAGCGGGGGGGCCTATGAGCAGTTCTTC.

The chain combines TRBV7-2 with TRBJ2-4, with D possibly being TRBD2 (5 bases). Deletions cut 2 bases from V and 13 bases from J, with 15 bases between. There are 13 residues in the CDR3. Germline V gene sequence: CDR1 SGHTA, CDR2 FQGNSA. CDR3 amino acids: CASSLTNSREQYF. The CDR3 coding sequence is TGTGCCAGCAGCTTAACAAACTCGAGGGAGCAGTACTTC.

This chain joins TRBV20-1 and TRBJ2-2; 7 nucleotides align to TRBD1. The V gene's germline CDR1 is DFQATT and CDR2 SNEGSKA (reference sequence). This CDR3 has 14 residues. The trim removed 1 base at V and 4 bases at J, leaving 3 bases unmatched. The CDR3 sequence: CSARATGSTGELFF. DNA for the CDR3: TGCAGTGCTAGAGCGACAGGGAGCACCGGGGAGCTGTTTTTT.

This chain joins TRBV6-5 and TRBJ2-5; 7 bases are a match to TRBD1. CDR1 and CDR2 from the germline V gene are MNHEY and SVGAGI. CDR3 length equals 15 residues. V lost 0 bases to trimming and J lost 3 bases; unmatched junction nucleotides: 4. The CDR3 sequence is CASSYSRQGKETQYF. CDR3 nucleotide sequence: TGTGCCAGCAGTTACTCGAGACAGGGTAAAGAGACCCAGTACTTC.

This clonotype was seen once. J is TRBJ2-3 and V is TRBV12-3 or TRBV12-4; 8 bases line up with TRBD2. The CDR3 runs 20 residues. The V gene end was trimmed by 6 bases and the J gene end by 1 base; junction bases not matched to a gene: 21. CDR3 residues: CASSRWISGARTGRTDTQYF. Written as DNA, the CDR3 is TGTGCCAGCAGCCGCTGGATTAGCGGGGCCCGGACGGGACGCACAGATACGCAGTATTTT.

The V gene is TRBV3-1, the J gene TRBJ2-1; 7 positions agree with TRBD2. The CDR3 has 19 residues. Germline values: CDR1 LGHDT, CDR2 YNNKEL (reference sequence). V was clipped by 1 base and J by 0 bases; unmatched bases: 12. CDR3 residues: CASSQGGVDGGFSYNEQFF. The CDR3 DNA follows: TGTGCCAGCAGCCAAGGCGGGGTCGACGGGGGGTTCTCCTACAATGAGCAGTTCTTC.

Many counts were recorded for this clonotype. The CDR3 DNA sequence: TGCAGCGCCCAATTCGGGACAGGGTACACTGGGGCCAACGTCCTGACTTTC. As protein: CSAQFGTGYTGANVLTF. The chain recombines TRBV29-1 with TRBJ2-6, with 9 bases lining up with TRBD1. Germline CDR1 is SQVTM and CDR2 is ANQGSEA. The CDR3 loop spans 17 amino acids. Trimming removed 7 bases from V and 2 bases from J; junction bases left unmatched: 12. Full variable domain (remainder filled in from reference TRBV29-1 and TRBJ2-6): SAVISQKPSRDICQRGTSLTIQCQVDSQVTMMFWYRQQPGQSLTLIATANQGSEATYESGFVIDKFPISRPNLTFSTLTVSNMSPEDSSIYLCSAQFGTGYTGANVLTFGAGSRLTVL.

The V gene is TRBV20-1, the J gene TRBJ2-5; the match to TRBD2 covers 8 bases. The CDR3 extends over 14 amino acids. Germline CDR1 is DFQATT and CDR2 is SNEGSKA (reference sequence). V was pared by 6 bases and J by 2 bases, with 8 bases of the junction left unmatched. CDR3 DNA sequence: TGCAGTGCCTCCGGGAGGGGCTTTCAAGAGACCCAGTACTTC. Encoded protein: CSASGRGFQETQYF.

This chain's CDR3 is CAVRARNPGTQYF. The CDR3 DNA reads TGTGCCGTAAGGGCTAGGAACCCGGGGACCCAGTACTTC. The chain recombines TRBV28 with TRBJ2-4; no firm D call. The better agreement between TRBJ2-5 and the DNA end casts doubt on the J call. Germline CDR1 is MDHEN and CDR2 is SYDVKM. The length of the CDR3 is 13 residues.

This rearrangement joins TRBV7-9 to TRBJ2-7; TRBD1 matches at 9 bases. Looked up from germline, CDR1 is SEHNR and CDR2 is FQNEAQ (reference sequence). The V and J ends lost 3 bases and 0 bases, in that order; junction bases with no gene match: 9. The CDR3 totals 17 residues. CDR3 nucleotides: TGTGCCAGCAGCTTTGGGACCGGGACAGGGAGCTCCTACGAGCAGTACTTC. As protein: CASSFGTGTGSSYEQYF.